This T cell receptor beta chain was recorded in a study of shared clonotypes between healthy human individuals. Germline V gives CDR1 SGHKS, CDR2 YYEKEE (reference sequence). The CDR3 contains 15 residues. Trimming took 3 bases from V and 0 from J, leaving 10 bases between them. Only in-frame clones appear in the TCRdb table, and some are missing; sequencing was by immunoSEQ multiplex PCR. The sample holds approximately 500,000 clones, about 79% seen once. The gene calls are TRBV5-5 and TRBJ2-1, with D unclear. The clonotype was recovered from a woman in her thirties or forties in good health. Some clones in this sample may be carry-over from other donors' samples. The sequencing sample was made of PBMCs. The CDR3 is CASSSLVSSYNEQFF. CDR3 DNA: TGTGCCAGCAGCTCCTTAGTGAGCTCCTACAATGAGCAGTTCTTC.